This T cell receptor (beta chain) was retrieved from a study of blood T cell repertoires in COVID-19. CDR1 and CDR2 (germline): KGHSH, LQKENI. The CDR3 spans 15 residues. TCRdb's copy holds only in-frame clones and misses some; the assay was immunoSEQ multiplex PCR. The sample has about 45,000 clones; 69% are singletons. This clone has a handful of counts. The junction does not match germline at one end; this may be a read error. The sequenced material came from peripheral blood. This sequence originates from a man older than 75 with acute or convalescent COVID-19. The J gene is TRBJ2-2, the V gene TRBV18; 10 positions agree with TRBD2. In DNA, the CDR3 is TGTGCCAGCTCCCCACAAGCGGGAGGGAACCGGGAGCTGTTTTTT. This gives the protein CASSPQAGGNRELFF. The whole variable domain, filled in from reference TRBV18 and TRBJ2-2, reads NAGVMQNPRHLVRRRGQEARLRCSPMKGHSHVYWYRQLPEEGLKFMVYLQKENIIDESGMPKERFSAEFPKEGPSILRIQQVVRGDSAAYFCASSPQAGGNRELFFGEGSRLTVL.